A selection of T cell receptor beta chains follows, all from one sample in a study of neurological immune-mediated disorders. TCRdb used MiXCR to reprocess the 5' RACE reads, holding one entry per CDR3 protein. The table lists about 41,000 distinct CDR3 sequences, roughly 2.5% of them singletons. Sequences were obtained from PBMCs. The receptors here all came from a man aged 25-45 years with multiple sclerosis. CDR3s include the opening cysteine and the closing phenylalanine or tryptophan. The D gene is left open where the match is weak. Clone size is given as once, few, many, or a class for an expanded clone.

J,size,D,V,CDR3,DNA
TRBJ2-6,many,.,TRBV7-3,CASSLYAGSGANVLTF,TGTGCCAGCAGCTTATATGCGGGCTCTGGGGCCAACGTCCTGACTTTC
TRBJ1-1,many,.,TRBV29-1,CSVVVSSEAFF,TGCAGCGTTGTAGTTTCTTCGGAAGCTTTCTTT
TRBJ2-5,many,.,TRBV14,CASSPRQRQETQYF,TGTGCCAGCAGTCCTCGACAGAGACAAGAGACCCAGTACTTC
TRBJ1-6,many,.,TRBV3-1,CASSPGRGNSPLHF,TGTGCCAGCAGCCCAGGAAGGGGGAACTCACCCCTCCACTTT
TRBJ1-2,many,.,TRBV3-1,CASSQEGIRYGYTF,TGTGCCAGCAGCCAAGAGGGGATCCGCTATGGCTACACCTTC
TRBJ2-7,many,TRBD2,TRBV6-5,CASSSGSSGMYEQYF,TGTGCCAGCAGTTCAGGGTCTAGCGGAATGTACGAGCAGTACTTC
TRBJ2-1,many,TRBD2,TRBV4-1,CASSQEKGLAGYNEQFF,TGCGCCAGCAGCCAAGAAAAAGGACTAGCGGGTTACAATGAGCAGTTCTTC
TRBJ1-2,few,.,TRBV7-6,CASSLDVGGYTF,TGTGCCAGCAGCTTAGACGTCGGGGGCTACACCTTC
TRBJ1-2,many,.,TRBV12-3/TRBV12-4,CASSLDNYGYTF,TGTGCCAGCAGTCTGGACAACTATGGCTACACCTTC
TRBJ1-2,many,TRBD1,TRBV29-1,CSVHQGGGYTF,TGCAGCGTCCATCAGGGGGGAGGCTACACCTTC
TRBJ2-1,many,.,TRBV5-5,CASSWTVDNEQFF,TGTGCCAGCAGCTGGACAGTAGACAATGAGCAGTTCTTC
TRBJ2-2,many,.,TRBV12-3/TRBV12-4,CASSLDSTGELFF,TGTGCCAGCAGTCTGGACAGCACCGGGGAGCTGTTTTTT
TRBJ2-1,many,.,TRBV28,CASGRIRGSDNEQFF,TGTGCCAGCGGTCGAATAAGGGGGTCAGACAATGAGCAGTTCTTC